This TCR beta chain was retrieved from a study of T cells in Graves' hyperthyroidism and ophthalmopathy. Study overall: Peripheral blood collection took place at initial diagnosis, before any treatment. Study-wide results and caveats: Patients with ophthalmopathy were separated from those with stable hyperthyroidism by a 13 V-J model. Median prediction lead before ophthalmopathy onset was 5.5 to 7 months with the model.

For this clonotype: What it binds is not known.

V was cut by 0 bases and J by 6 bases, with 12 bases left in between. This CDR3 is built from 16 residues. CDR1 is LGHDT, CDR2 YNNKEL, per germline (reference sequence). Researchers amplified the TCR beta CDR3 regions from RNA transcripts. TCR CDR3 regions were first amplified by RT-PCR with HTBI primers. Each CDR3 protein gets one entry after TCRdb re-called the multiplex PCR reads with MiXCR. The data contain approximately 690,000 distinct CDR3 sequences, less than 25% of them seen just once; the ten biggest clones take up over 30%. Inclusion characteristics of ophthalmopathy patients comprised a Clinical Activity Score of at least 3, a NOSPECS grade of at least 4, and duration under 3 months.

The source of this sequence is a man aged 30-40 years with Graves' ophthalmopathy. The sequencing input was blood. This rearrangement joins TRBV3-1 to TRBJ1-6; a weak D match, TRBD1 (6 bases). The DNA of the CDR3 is TGTGCCAGCAGCCAAGAATCCCCAGGGGTTAATTCACCCCTCCACTTT. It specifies CASSQESPGVNSPLHF.